This TCR beta chain was recorded in a study of OX40 agonist ivuxolimab in advanced cancers. Overall study findings and caveats: On average, CD8+ T cells had more expanded clones than CD4+.

Between the trimmed V and J ends, which lost 5 bases and 2 bases, there was a span of 10 bases. Looked up from germline, CDR1 is MDHEN and CDR2 is SYDVKM. This CDR3 spans 13 amino acids. This clone appeared a single time. Its antigen remains unidentified. Here immunoSEQ multiplex PCR was the method, and the copy in TCRdb shows in-frame clones only, minus some. The table has under 85,000 clones, roughly 87% seen once. Here the sequenced sample was CD4+ or CD8+ T cells sorted from blood, taken in a trial of the OX40 agonist ivuxolimab. The chain uses TRBV28 and TRBJ2-7; TRBD1 is a possible D gene (6 bases). This TCR was recovered from an adult with an advanced solid tumor such as melanoma, head and neck, liver or kidney cancer. DNA for the CDR3: TGTGCCAGCAGTCGACAGGCCCCCTACGAGCAGTACTTC. Translation: CASSRQAPYEQYF.